The present T cell receptor beta chain was sequenced within a study of cytomegalovirus exposure and HLA in healthy donors. General observations from the study: Cytomegalovirus association was assigned to approximately 160 TCR beta chains. The sole available immune exposure information was CMV serostatus.

The ends were cut back, 6 bases at V and 8 bases at J, with 8 bases in the middle. The CDR3 is 11 amino acids. Germline V gives CDR1 MDHEN, CDR2 SYDVKM. Note on this clone: The antigen remains unidentified.

The primer mix had 60 Vbeta and 13 Jbeta primers. Here immunoSEQ multiplex PCR was the method, and the copy in TCRdb shows in-frame clones only, minus some. The sample includes 150,000 to 200,000 clones, 75% to 90% of them seen just once. Material: PBMCs. This rearrangement joins TRBV28 to TRBJ2-1; a weak D match, TRBD2 (6 bases). This TCR was recovered from a male donor in good health and CMV-seropositive. The CDR3 nucleotides read TGTGCCAGCAGCCGGGGGTATGAGCAGTTCTTC. It codes for CASSRGYEQFF.